The next 23 T cell receptor beta chains were all read from a single sample in a study of shared clonotypes between healthy human individuals. Positively selected for CCR7, the CD45RO-negative cells used as naive CD8 cells excluded terminally differentiated effector memory CD45RA+ cells. Clones were sequenced by immunoSEQ multiplex PCR, and TCRdb holds only the in-frame ones, with some missing. The table includes about 2 million clones, over 85% detected once. Sequencing used naive CD8+ T cells sorted from blood. These receptor sequences come from a young man in good health.

The chain joins TRBV10-3 to TRBJ1-5, with D maybe TRBD1 (5 bases). The CDR3 length is 17 residues. Trimming took off 10 bases at V and 3 bases at J, with 25 bases between the two ends. The V gene's germline CDR1 is ENHRY and CDR2 SYGVKD. The CDR3: CASSPRVLTLVNQPQHF. CDR3 nucleotide sequence: TGTGCCAGCTCACCCAGGGTTCTAACGTTAGTCAATCAGCCCCAGCATTTT.

This sequence joins TRBV27 and TRBJ2-3; 12 positions agree with TRBD2. J lost 2 bases, V lost 4 bases, and 4 bases had no gene match. This CDR3 contains 16 residues. Germline CDR1 reads MNHEY; CDR2 reads SMNVEV (reference sequence). CDR3 coding DNA: TGTGCCAGCAGTTCCGGACTAGCGGGATTCACAGATACGCAGTATTTT. The encoded protein is CASSSGLAGFTDTQYF.

In its sample, this clone was seen once. This chain links TRBV27 with TRBJ2-7, with 7 bases lining up with TRBD2. V dropped 4 bases and J dropped 0; count of bases not matched to a gene: 6. This CDR3 has 15 residues. Looked up from germline, CDR1 is MNHEY and CDR2 is SMNVEV (reference sequence). As DNA, the CDR3 is TGTGCCAGCAGTTCCCGGGAGGCCGGCTCCTACGAGCAGTACTTC. Its protein is CASSSREAGSYEQYF.

The genes are TRBV18 and TRBJ2-7; 11 nucleotides align to TRBD1. The junction had 6 bases not matched to a gene; V was cut back by 4 bases and J by 7 bases. Looked up from germline, CDR1 is KGHSH and CDR2 is LQKENI. The CDR3 is made up of 14 amino acids. CDR3 amino acids: CASSLGQGAGEQYF. CDR3 nucleotide sequence: TGTGCCAGCTCACTTGGACAGGGGGCTGGAGAGCAGTACTTC.

This rearrangement joins TRBV4-2 to TRBJ2-3; D remains ambiguous. This CDR3 is 14 amino acids long. V lost 0 bases and J lost 7, with 11 bases in between. Germline V lookup: CDR1 LGHNA, CDR2 YNFKEQ. The DNA for the CDR3 is TGTGCCAGCAGCCAAGAAGCTCAGACATATACGCAGTATTTT. Its translation: CASSQEAQTYTQYF.

The chain carries TRBV7-9 and TRBJ2-2; 9 bases agree with TRBD2. Trimming removed 3 bases from V and 5 bases from J; junction bases left unmatched: 4. CDR1 SEHNR and CDR2 FQNEAQ come from the germline V gene (reference sequence). CDR3 length: 15 residues. CDR3 protein: CASSFQRGETGELFF. CDR3 coding DNA: TGTGCCAGCAGCTTCCAGCGGGGGGAGACCGGGGAGCTGTTTTTT.

The chain has TRBV5-4 and TRBJ2-7, with D perhaps matching TRBD1 (6 bases). The CDR3 spans 15 residues. V lost 5 bases to trimming and J lost 4 bases, with 19 bases between them. Germline V lookup: CDR1 SGHNT, CDR2 YYREEE (reference sequence). The CDR3 reads CASSNPGHPRYEQYF. DNA for the CDR3: TGTGCCAGCAGTAATCCGGGACACCCAAGGTACGAGCAGTACTTC.

Turning to this clone: Distinct nucleotide sequences in the sample also encode this CDR3. The rearrangement joins TRBV11-2 to TRBJ2-7; no clear D gene. Trimming left V 4 bases short and J 3 bases short, with 4 bases between. Germline V gives CDR1 SGHAT, CDR2 FQNNGV. The CDR3 consists of 11 residues. CDR3 nucleotides: TGTGCCAGCAGCTCTTACTACGAGCAGTACTTC. The encoded protein is CASSSYYEQYF.

This clone was seen once. Here the CDR3 DNA reads TGCGCCAGCAGCCAACGGGGTCTAAATTCACCCCTCCACTTT. Translating it yields CASSQRGLNSPLHF. The chain is built from TRBV4-1 and TRBJ1-6; D unresolved. CDR1 MGHRA and CDR2 YSYEKL come from the germline V gene. The V end lost 2 bases, the J end lost 7 bases, and 9 bases lay between the germline ends. This CDR3 is 14 amino acids long.

On this clone: The identical CDR3 is also encoded by other nucleotide sequences in the sample. This chain connects TRBV7-6 to TRBJ2-7, with D perhaps matching TRBD1 (6 bases). Between the trimmed V and J ends, which lost 1 base and 1 base, there was a span of 8 bases. From germline, CDR1 is SGHVS and CDR2 FNYEAQ. This CDR3 is built from 14 residues. This chain's CDR3 is CASSLGQVSYEQYF. CDR3 in DNA: TGTGCCAGCAGCTTAGGACAGGTTTCCTACGAGCAGTACTTC.

The chain links TRBV7-9 to TRBJ1-2; possible D gene TRBD1, 6 bases. The germline CDR1 and CDR2 sequences are SEHNR and FQNEAQ (reference sequence). CDR3 length equals 16 residues. V lost 5 bases and J lost 1, with 17 bases in between. The DNA for the CDR3 is TGTGCCAGCAGCCAGGGGTCGGGATGGATTAACTATGGCTACACCTTC. Amino acids: CASSQGSGWINYGYTF.

This clone was observed once. This rearrangement joins TRBV6-5 to TRBJ1-2; D ambiguous. Germline CDR1 reads MNHEY; CDR2 reads SVGAGI. Trimming pared 6 bases from V and 1 base from J, leaving 12 bases between. The CDR3 has 14 amino acids. The CDR3 loop reads CASRGIRLNYGYTF. The CDR3 region has the DNA TGTGCCAGCAGGGGGATTAGGCTTAACTATGGCTACACCTTC.

The chain links TRBV2 to TRBJ2-7; the D gene could be TRBD1 or TRBD2 (5 bases each). The germline V gene has CDR1 SNHLY and CDR2 FYNNEI. V lost 6 bases and J 2 bases, leaving 11 bases between the germline ends. The CDR3 runs to 13 residues. The CDR3 region is CASRSLGAYEQYF. The CDR3 nucleotides are TGTGCCAGCAGATCTCTGGGGGCCTACGAGCAGTACTTC.

The CDR3 reads CASTPRVLNTEAFF. DNA of the CDR3: TGTGCCAGTACCCCGAGGGTTCTGAACACTGAAGCTTTCTTT. The chain recombines TRBV19 with TRBJ1-1; no definite D call. The germline V and J ends were trimmed by 7 bases and 0 bases, with 12 bases remaining between them. Germline CDR1 and CDR2: LNHDA and SQIVND (reference sequence). This CDR3 has 14 residues.

The chain links TRBV9 to TRBJ2-1, with 7 nucleotides matching TRBD1. The CDR3 is 19 amino acids. Trimming cost V 0 bases and J 2 bases; bases outside gene matches: 14. CDR1 is SGDLS and CDR2 is YYNGEE in the germline V gene. In DNA form, the CDR3 reads TGTGCCAGCAGCGTAGCCCACTCTGGACAGGCCCCTACCTACAATGAGCAGTTCTTC. Its translation is CASSVAHSGQAPTYNEQFF.

The rearrangement links TRBV2 to TRBJ2-7; D possibly corresponds to TRBD2 (5 bases). CDR3 length: 13 amino acids. V lost 6 bases and J 2 bases, leaving 11 bases between the germline ends. Germline CDR1 is SNHLY and CDR2 is FYNNEI. CDR3 protein: CASRASGTYEQYF. As DNA, the CDR3 is TGTGCCAGCAGAGCCTCGGGGACCTACGAGCAGTACTTC.

The J gene is TRBJ2-3, the V gene TRBV5-1; possibly TRBD1 for D (6 bases). Germline assignment: CDR1 SGHRS and CDR2 YFSETQ. Trimming cost V 6 bases and J 1 base, with 15 bases left between them. The CDR3 spans 15 residues. The CDR3 DNA follows: TGCGCCAGCAACCCAAGCAGGGGAGGCACAGATACGCAGTATTTT. Translating gives CASNPSRGGTDTQYF.

The V and J genes are TRBV5-4 and TRBJ1-1, with D tentatively TRBD1 (5 bases). V lost 4 bases, J lost 6 bases, and 13 bases lay in between. This CDR3 spans 13 amino acids. The germline gives CDR1 SGHNT, CDR2 YYREEE (reference sequence). The CDR3 loop is CASSPWGGAEAFF. In DNA, the CDR3 is TGTGCCAGCAGCCCCTGGGGGGGGGCTGAAGCTTTCTTT.

The chain uses TRBV15 and TRBJ2-4; D is uncertain. The CDR3 has 13 amino acids. Germline V gene sequence: CDR1 LNHNV, CDR2 YYDKDF (reference sequence). Trimming removed 4 bases at V and 5 bases at J, with 9 bases between. CDR3 nucleotide sequence: TGTGCCACCAGCACATGGACCCAAAACATTCAGTACTTC. Its translation: CATSTWTQNIQYF.

The DNA of the CDR3 is TGTGCCAGCCTTACCGGTGGAGGTGAGCAGTTCTTC. Translated, it gives CASLTGGGEQFF. The V and J genes are TRBV7-9 and TRBJ2-1; D perhaps matches TRBD2 (5 bases). V was pared by 8 bases and J by 9 bases, with 14 bases between. The CDR3 totals 12 residues. Germline assignment: CDR1 SEHNR and CDR2 FQNEAQ (reference sequence). Full variable domain (rest looked up from reference TRBV7-9 and TRBJ2-1): DTGVSQNPRHKITKRGQNVTFRCDPISEHNRLYWYRQTLGQGPEFLTYFQNEAQLEKSRLLSDRFSAERPKGSFSTLEIQRTEQGDSAMYLCASLTGGGEQFFGPGTRLTVL.

The chain combines TRBV5-1 with TRBJ2-7, with D possibly being TRBD1 (6 bases). V was pared by 4 bases and J by 1 base, with 15 bases between. There are 15 residues in the CDR3. Germline V gene sequence: CDR1 SGHRS, CDR2 YFSETQ. DNA of the CDR3: TGCGCCAGCAGCCCCTCCGGGACAATATCCTACGAGCAGTACTTC. This codes for CASSPSGTISYEQYF.

The CDR3 sequence: CSVELRGVGYNEQFF. DNA for the CDR3: TGCAGCGTTGAACTGCGCGGGGTTGGCTACAATGAGCAGTTCTTC. The chain carries TRBV29-1 and TRBJ2-1; maybe TRBD2 (6 bases). The CDR3 contains 15 residues. Deletions cut 2 bases from V and 3 bases from J, with 14 bases between. CDR1 SQVTM and CDR2 ANQGSEA come from the germline V gene.

This clone was seen just once. This chain connects TRBV4-3 to TRBJ2-2; D gene unclear. Germline loops: CDR1 LGHNA, CDR2 YSLEER. The V and J ends lost 4 bases and 4 bases respectively, with 7 bases between them. CDR3 length equals 13 residues. Written as DNA, the CDR3 is TGCGCCAGCAGCCCCCGATCCACCGGGGAGCTGTTTTTT. Its protein is CASSPRSTGELFF.